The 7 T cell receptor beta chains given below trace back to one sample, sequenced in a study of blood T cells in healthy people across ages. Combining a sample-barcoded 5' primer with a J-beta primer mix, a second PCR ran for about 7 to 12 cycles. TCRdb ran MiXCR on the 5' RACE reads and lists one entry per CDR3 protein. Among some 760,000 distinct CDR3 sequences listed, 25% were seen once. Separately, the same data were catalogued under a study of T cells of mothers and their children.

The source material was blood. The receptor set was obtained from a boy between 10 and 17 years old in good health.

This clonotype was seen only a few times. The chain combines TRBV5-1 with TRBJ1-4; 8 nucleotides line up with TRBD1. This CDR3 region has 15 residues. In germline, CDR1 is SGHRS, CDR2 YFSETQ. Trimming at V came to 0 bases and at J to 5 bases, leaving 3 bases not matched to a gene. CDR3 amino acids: CASSLARTGNEKLFF. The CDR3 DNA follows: TGCGCCAGCAGCTTGGCAAGGACAGGGAATGAAAAACTGTTTTTT.

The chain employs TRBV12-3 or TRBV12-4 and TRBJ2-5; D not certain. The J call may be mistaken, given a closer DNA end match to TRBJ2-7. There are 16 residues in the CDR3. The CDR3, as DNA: TGTGCCAGCAGTTCCATGGCTAGGTACCTATTGTACGAGCAGTACTTC. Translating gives CASSSMARYLLYEQYF.

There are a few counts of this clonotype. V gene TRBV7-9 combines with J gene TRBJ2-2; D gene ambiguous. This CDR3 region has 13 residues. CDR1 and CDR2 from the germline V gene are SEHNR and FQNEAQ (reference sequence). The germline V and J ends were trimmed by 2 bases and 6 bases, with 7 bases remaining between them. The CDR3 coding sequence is TGTGCCAGCAGCTTATGGTCCCCCGGGGAGCTGTTTTTT. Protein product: CASSLWSPGELFF.

CDR3 region: CASSGDTYSYEQYF. CDR3 DNA sequence: TGTGCCAGCAGTGGGGACACATACTCCTACGAGCAGTACTTC. The J gene is TRBJ2-7, the V gene TRBV6-6, with TRBD1 as a possible D gene (6 bases). The CDR3 loop spans 14 amino acids. In germline, CDR1 is MNHNY, CDR2 SVGAGI (reference sequence). The V end lost 5 bases, the J end lost 0 bases, and 11 bases lay between the germline ends.

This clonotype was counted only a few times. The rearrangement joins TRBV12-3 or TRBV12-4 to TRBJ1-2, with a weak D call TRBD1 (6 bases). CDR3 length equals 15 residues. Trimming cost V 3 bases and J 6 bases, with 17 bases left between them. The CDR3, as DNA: TGTGCCAGCAGTTTTGTCGCCGGGGCAGGGGATGGCTACACCTTC. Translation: CASSFVAGAGDGYTF.

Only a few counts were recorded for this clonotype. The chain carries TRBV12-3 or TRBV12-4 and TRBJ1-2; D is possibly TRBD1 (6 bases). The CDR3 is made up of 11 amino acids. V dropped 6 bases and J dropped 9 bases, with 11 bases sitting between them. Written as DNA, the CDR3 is TGTGCCAGCAGGGAAGGGGGAAGCTACACCTTC. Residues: CASREGGSYTF.

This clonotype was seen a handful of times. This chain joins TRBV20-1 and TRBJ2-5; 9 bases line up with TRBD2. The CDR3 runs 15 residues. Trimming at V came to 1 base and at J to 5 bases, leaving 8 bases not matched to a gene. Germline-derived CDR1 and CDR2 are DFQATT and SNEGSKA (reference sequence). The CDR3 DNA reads TGCAGTGCTAGAGTTCCGCGGGAGGGCAGGGAGACCCAGTACTTC. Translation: CSARVPREGRETQYF.